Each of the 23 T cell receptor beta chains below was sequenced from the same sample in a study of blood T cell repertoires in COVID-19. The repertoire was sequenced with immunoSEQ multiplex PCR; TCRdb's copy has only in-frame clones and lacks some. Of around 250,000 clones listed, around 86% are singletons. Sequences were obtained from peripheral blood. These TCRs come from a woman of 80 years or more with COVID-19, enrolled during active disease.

CDR3 in amino acids: CASSLGTGLTDTQYF. DNA for the CDR3: TGTGCCAGCAGCTTGGGAACAGGTTTAACAGATACGCAGTATTTT. V gene TRBV5-4 combines with J gene TRBJ2-3; weak D call: TRBD1 (5 bases). The germline CDR1 and CDR2 sequences are SGHNT and YYREEE (reference sequence). The CDR3 covers 15 residues. Trimming shortened V by 0 bases and J by 3 bases, and 11 bases separated the two germline ends.

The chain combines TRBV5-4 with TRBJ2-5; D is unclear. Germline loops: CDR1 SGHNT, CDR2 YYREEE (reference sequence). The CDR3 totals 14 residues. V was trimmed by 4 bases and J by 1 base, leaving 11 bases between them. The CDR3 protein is CASSPTAGQETQYF. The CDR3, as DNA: TGTGCCAGCAGCCCGACGGCAGGCCAAGAGACCCAGTACTTC.

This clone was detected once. The CDR3 DNA is TGTGCCAGTAGTACCACCGGGACAGGGAATTCACCCCTCCACTTT. Its protein product is CASSTTGTGNSPLHF. The V call is TRBV19, the J call TRBJ1-6, with TRBD1 matching over 9 bases. The trim removed 4 bases at V and 7 bases at J, leaving 5 bases unmatched. This CDR3 contains 15 residues. CDR1 is LNHDA, CDR2 SQIVND, per germline (reference sequence). Full variable domain (remainder filled in from reference TRBV19 and TRBJ1-6): DGGITQSPKYLFRKEGQNVTLSCEQNLNHDAMYWYRQDPGQGLRLIYYSQIVNDFQKGDIAEGYSVSREKKESFPLTVTSAQKNPTAFYLCASSTTGTGNSPLHFGNGTRLTVT.

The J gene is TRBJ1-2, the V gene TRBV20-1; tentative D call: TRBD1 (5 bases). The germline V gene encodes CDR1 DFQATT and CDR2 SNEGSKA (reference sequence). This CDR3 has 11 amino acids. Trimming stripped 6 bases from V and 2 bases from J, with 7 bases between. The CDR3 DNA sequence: TGCAGTGCCCCAGGGAACTATGGCTACACCTTC. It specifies CSAPGNYGYTF.

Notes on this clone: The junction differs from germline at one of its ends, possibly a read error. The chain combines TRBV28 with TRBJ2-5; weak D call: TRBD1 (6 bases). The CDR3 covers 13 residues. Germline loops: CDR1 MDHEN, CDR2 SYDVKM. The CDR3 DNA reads TGTGCCAGCAACAGGGCGCCGCAAGGGACCCAGTACTTC. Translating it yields CASNRAPQGTQYF. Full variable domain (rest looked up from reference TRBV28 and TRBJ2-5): DVKVTQSSRYLVKRTGEKVFLECVQDMDHENMFWYRQDPGLGLRLIYFSYDVKMKEKGDIPEGYSVSREKKERFSLILESASTNQTSMYLCASNRAPQGTQYFGPGTRLLVL.

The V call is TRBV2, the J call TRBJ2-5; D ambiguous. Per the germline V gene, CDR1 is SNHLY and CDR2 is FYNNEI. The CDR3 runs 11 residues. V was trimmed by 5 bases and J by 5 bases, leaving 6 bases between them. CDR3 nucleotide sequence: TGTGCCAGCAGTAGCTTGGAGACCCAGTACTTC. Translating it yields CASSSLETQYF.

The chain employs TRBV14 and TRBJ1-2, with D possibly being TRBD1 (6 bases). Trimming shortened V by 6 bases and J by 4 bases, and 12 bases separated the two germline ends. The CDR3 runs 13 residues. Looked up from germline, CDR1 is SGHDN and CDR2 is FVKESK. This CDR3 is CASSGQPTYGYTF. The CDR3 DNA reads TGTGCCAGCAGTGGACAGCCGACCTATGGCTACACCTTC.

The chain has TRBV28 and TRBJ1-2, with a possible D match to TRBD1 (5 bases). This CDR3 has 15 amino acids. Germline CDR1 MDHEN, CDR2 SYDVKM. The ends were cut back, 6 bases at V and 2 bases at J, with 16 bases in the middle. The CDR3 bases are TGTGCCAGCAGGACAGCCGGGACTCAAAACTATGGCTACACCTTC. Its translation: CASRTAGTQNYGYTF.

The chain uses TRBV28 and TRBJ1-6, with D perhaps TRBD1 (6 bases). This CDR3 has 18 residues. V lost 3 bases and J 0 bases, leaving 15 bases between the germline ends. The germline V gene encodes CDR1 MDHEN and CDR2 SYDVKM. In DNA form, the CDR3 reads TGTGCCAGCAGTTTTTGGACAGCCCAGAGCTCCTATAATTCACCCCTCCACTTT. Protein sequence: CASSFWTAQSSYNSPLHF.

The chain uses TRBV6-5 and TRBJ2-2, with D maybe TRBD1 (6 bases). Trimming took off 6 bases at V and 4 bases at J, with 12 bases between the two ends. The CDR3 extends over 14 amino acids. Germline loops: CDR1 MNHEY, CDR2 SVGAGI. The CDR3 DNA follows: TGTGCCAGCAGCCGGGACACCTTCACCGGGGAGCTGTTTTTT. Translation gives CASSRDTFTGELFF.

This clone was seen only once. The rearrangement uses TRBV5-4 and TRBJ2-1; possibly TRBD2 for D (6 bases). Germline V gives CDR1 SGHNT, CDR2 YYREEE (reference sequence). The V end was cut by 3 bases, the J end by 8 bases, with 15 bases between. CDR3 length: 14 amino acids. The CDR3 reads CASSSGLMRDEQFF. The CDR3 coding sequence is TGTGCCAGCAGCTCCGGACTAATGCGGGATGAGCAGTTCTTC.

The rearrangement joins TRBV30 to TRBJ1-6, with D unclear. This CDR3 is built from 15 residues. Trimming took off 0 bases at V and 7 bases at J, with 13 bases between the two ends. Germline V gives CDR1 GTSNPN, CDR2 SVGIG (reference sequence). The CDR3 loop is CAWSVPPGWNSPLHF. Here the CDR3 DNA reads TGTGCCTGGAGTGTACCTCCGGGGTGGAATTCACCCCTCCACTTT.

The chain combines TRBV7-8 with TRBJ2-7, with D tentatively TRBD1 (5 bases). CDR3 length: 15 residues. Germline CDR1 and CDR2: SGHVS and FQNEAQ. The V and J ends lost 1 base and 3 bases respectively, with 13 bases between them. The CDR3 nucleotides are TGTGCCAGCAGCTTAGGGGTCATTACAGGCTACGAGCAGTACTTC. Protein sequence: CASSLGVITGYEQYF.

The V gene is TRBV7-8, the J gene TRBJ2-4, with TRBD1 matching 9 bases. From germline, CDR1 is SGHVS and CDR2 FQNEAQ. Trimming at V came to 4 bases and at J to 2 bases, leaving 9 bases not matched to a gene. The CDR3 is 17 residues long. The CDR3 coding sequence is TGTGCCAGCAGCTCCCCGGGACAGGGTCTTTCCAAAAACATTCAGTACTTC. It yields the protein CASSSPGQGLSKNIQYF.

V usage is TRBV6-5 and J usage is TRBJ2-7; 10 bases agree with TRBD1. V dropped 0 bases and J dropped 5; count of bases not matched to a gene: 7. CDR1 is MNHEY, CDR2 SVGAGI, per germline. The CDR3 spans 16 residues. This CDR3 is CASSYSGGQGSHEQYF. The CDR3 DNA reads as TGTGCCAGCAGTTACTCGGGGGGACAGGGGAGCCACGAGCAGTACTTC.

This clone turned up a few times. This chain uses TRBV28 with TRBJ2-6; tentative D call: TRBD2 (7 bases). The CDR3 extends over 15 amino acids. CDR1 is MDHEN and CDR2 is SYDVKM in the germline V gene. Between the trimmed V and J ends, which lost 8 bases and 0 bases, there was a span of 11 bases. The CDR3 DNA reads TGTGCCAGCGGGGGCGGGAGCTCTGGGGCCAACGTCCTGACTTTC. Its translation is CASGGGSSGANVLTF.

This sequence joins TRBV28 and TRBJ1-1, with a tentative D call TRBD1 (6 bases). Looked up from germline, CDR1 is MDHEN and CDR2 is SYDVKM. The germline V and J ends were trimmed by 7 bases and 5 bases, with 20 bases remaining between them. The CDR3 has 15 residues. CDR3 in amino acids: CASIFRTGTRTEAFF. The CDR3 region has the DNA TGTGCCAGCATATTTAGAACAGGGACGAGGACTGAAGCTTTCTTT.

In DNA form, the CDR3 reads TGTGCCAGCATGGCCCGGGGAGGCGGCAATCAGCCCCAGCATTTT. It yields the protein CASMARGGGNQPQHF. This chain connects TRBV2 to TRBJ1-5; no clear D gene. V shed 7 bases and J shed 2 bases, with 15 bases lying between them. The length of the CDR3 is 15 residues. The germline V gene has CDR1 SNHLY and CDR2 FYNNEI.

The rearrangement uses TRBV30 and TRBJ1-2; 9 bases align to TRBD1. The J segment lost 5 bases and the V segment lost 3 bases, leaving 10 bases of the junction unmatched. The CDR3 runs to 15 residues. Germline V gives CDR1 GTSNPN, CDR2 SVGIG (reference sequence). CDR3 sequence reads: CAWRGGQGAIYGYTF. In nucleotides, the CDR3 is TGTGCCTGGAGGGGGGGACAGGGCGCGATATATGGCTACACCTTC.

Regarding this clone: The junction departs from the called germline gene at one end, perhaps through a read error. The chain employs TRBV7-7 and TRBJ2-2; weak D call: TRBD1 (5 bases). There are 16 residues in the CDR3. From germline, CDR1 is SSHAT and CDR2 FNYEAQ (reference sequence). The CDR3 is CASSLSRAAYTGELFF. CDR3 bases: TGTGCTAGCAGCTTATCCAGGGCAGCGTACACCGGGGAGCTGTTTTTT.

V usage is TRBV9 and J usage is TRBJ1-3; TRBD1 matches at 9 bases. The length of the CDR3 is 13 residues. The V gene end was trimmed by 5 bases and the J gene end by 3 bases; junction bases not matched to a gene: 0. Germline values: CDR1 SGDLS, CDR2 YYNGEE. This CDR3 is CASRGQGGNTIYF. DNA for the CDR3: TGTGCCAGCAGGGGACAGGGTGGAAACACCATATATTTT.

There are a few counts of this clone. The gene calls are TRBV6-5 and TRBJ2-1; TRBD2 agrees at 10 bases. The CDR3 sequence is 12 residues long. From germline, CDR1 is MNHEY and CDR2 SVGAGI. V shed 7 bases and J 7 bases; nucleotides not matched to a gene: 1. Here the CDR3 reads CASTSGGNEQFF. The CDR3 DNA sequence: TGTGCCAGCACTAGCGGGGGAAATGAGCAGTTCTTC.

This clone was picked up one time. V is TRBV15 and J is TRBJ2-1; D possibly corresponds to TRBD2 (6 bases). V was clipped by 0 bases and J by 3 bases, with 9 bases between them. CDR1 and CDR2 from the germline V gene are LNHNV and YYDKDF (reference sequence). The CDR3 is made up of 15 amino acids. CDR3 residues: CATSRDRGYYNEQFF. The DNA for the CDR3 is TGTGCCACCAGCAGAGATCGGGGGTACTACAATGAGCAGTTCTTC.